This T cell receptor (beta chain) was retrieved from a study of control samples from healthy donors and cancer patients. Only in-frame clones appear in the TCRdb table, and some are missing; sequencing was by immunoSEQ multiplex PCR. The table includes about 150,000 clones, around 94% detected once. V shed 4 bases and J 5 bases; nucleotides not matched to a gene: 8. Germline CDR1 reads MNHEY; CDR2 reads SVGEGT. The CDR3 loop spans 15 amino acids. J is TRBJ1-5 and V is TRBV6-2 or TRBV6-3; 7 positions match TRBD1. The TCR was taken from a woman younger than 30 in good health. Sequences were obtained from blood. In DNA form, the CDR3 reads TGTGCCAGCAGTTTGGACAGGCGTTCGTATCAGCCCCAGCATTTT. Encoded protein: CASSLDRRSYQPQHF.